These 7 T cell receptor beta chains share one sample of origin, sequenced in a study of beta chain features in type 1 diabetes. Expressed TCRB transcripts were sequenced after all isolated RNA was converted to cDNA. Data came from immunoSEQ multiplex PCR; TCRdb stores just in-frame clones and leaves some out. The table includes about 260,000 clones, roughly 21% detected once. Broader study findings: Within each of all four CD4+ subsets, Type 1 diabetes patients had TCRB CDR3s that were moderately but significantly shorter.

No antigen is known for these receptors. Sequenced material: naive CD4+ T cells from blood. These receptors originate from a woman aged 40-49 years with type 1 diabetes.

Regarding this clone: The same CDR3 arises from other DNA sequences in this sample as well. The gene calls are TRBV5-1 and TRBJ1-5; maybe TRBD1 (6 bases). CDR1 SGHRS and CDR2 YFSETQ come from the germline V gene. This CDR3 spans 13 amino acids. Trimming took off 7 bases at V and 7 bases at J, with 15 bases between the two ends. The CDR3 is CASSGGQGQPQHF. Here the CDR3 DNA reads TGCGCCAGCTCCGGGGGGCAGGGGCAGCCCCAGCATTTT.

A few counts support this clone. The chain combines TRBV7-9 with TRBJ2-7, with 7 bases aligning to TRBD1. The CDR3 is 14 amino acids. Germline V CDR1 and CDR2: SEHNR, FQNEAQ (reference sequence). Trimming cost V 3 bases and J 2 bases; bases outside gene matches: 4. CDR3 nucleotide sequence: TGTGCCAGCAGCTTGGGACAGCCACCCTACGAGCAGTACTTC. It codes for CASSLGQPPYEQYF.

The chain carries TRBV19 and TRBJ2-1; D possibly corresponds to TRBD1 (5 bases). This CDR3 is 13 amino acids long. Germline assignment: CDR1 LNHDA and CDR2 SQIVND (reference sequence). The V gene lost 6 bases and the J gene lost 5 bases, with 11 bases spanning the gap. CDR3 region: CASSREYNNEQFF. The CDR3 nucleotides read TGTGCCAGTAGCAGGGAATACAACAATGAGCAGTTCTTC.

This chain connects TRBV7-2 to TRBJ2-3; D might be TRBD1 (6 bases). CDR1 is SGHTA and CDR2 is FQGNSA in the germline V gene. The germline V and J ends were trimmed by 5 bases and 8 bases, with 11 bases remaining between them. CDR3 length equals 12 residues. CDR3 in DNA: TGTGCCAGCAGCGTACAGGGCGGTACGCAGTATTTT. This encodes CASSVQGGTQYF.

The chain has TRBV27 and TRBJ1-1, with D hard to call. The CDR3 consists of 14 residues. V was shortened by 3 bases and J by 1 base, with 9 bases between the two germline ends. In germline, CDR1 is MNHEY, CDR2 SMNVEV (reference sequence). CDR3 sequence (DNA): TGTGCCAGCAGTTTTAGTACGGGGAACACTGAAGCTTTCTTT. It translates to CASSFSTGNTEAFF.

The V call is TRBV4-2, the J call TRBJ2-7, with D possibly matching TRBD2 (5 bases). The CDR3 is 12 amino acids. V lost 4 bases to trimming and J lost 6 bases, with 10 bases between them. Germline-derived CDR1 and CDR2 are LGHNA and YNFKEQ. CDR3 DNA: TGTGCCAGCAGCCGCGAGGGCGGCGAGCAGTACTTC. This sequence encodes CASSREGGEQYF.

In this sample, this clone turned up once. The rearrangement links TRBV25-1 to TRBJ1-2, with 7 bases matching TRBD1. Germline assignment: CDR1 MGHDK and CDR2 SYGVNS. V trimming: 1 base; J trimming: 8 bases; junction bases outside the gene matches: 10. The CDR3 sequence is 15 residues long. CDR3 region: CASSEFSPPGGGYTF. CDR3 in DNA: TGTGCCAGCAGTGAATTTAGTCCGCCAGGGGGAGGCTACACCTTC.